The rows below give T cell receptor beta chains drawn from one sample of a study of CD8 T cells in Susac syndrome. TCRdb recomputed calls from the immunoSEQ multiplex PCR reads with MiXCR, one row per CDR3 protein. The repertoire consists of 150,000 to 200,000 distinct CDR3 sequences, with around 92% occurring once and the leading ten covering around 0.08%. The sequenced sample was CD4+ T cells from PBMCs. These receptors were taken from a human donor in good health. Both conserved end residues are part of each CDR3. Fields, in order: V gene, clone size, J gene, D gene, CDR3 DNA, CDR3 protein. The D gene is left open where the match is weak. Some rows have no size entry. The others give once, few or many, or a class for an expanded clone.

TRBV20-1	once	TRBJ2-1	-	TGCAGTGCTAGCGCGGCAGGCCAAGTGGACAATGAGCAGTTCTTC	CSASAAGQVDNEQFF
TRBV12-3/TRBV12-4	-	TRBJ2-1	TRBD1	TGTGCCAGCAGTTTACGGCAGGGGGACAATGAGCAGTTCTTC	CASSLRQGDNEQFF
TRBV27	-	TRBJ2-1	TRBD1	TGTGCCAGCACCCATCTCGGGACAGGGGACAATGAGCAGTTCTTC	CASTHLGTGDNEQFF
TRBV5-1	-	TRBJ2-7	-	TGCGCCAGCAGCTCTATACGAGGGAACGAGCAGTACTTC	CASSSIRGNEQYF
TRBV1	-	TRBJ1-1	-	TGCACCAGCAGACGGGACAGGGAAAGCACTGAAGCTTTCTTT	CTSRRDRESTEAFF
TRBV6-2/TRBV6-3	-	TRBJ1-1	TRBD1	TGTGCCAGCAGTTACGTCGGGACAGGGGCAGTAGCTTTCTTT	CASSYVGTGAVAFF
TRBV5-1	-	TRBJ1-4	-	TGCGCCAGCGGTCGGGGTGGGGATGAAAAACTGTTTTTT	CASGRGGDEKLFF
TRBV11-1	-	TRBJ2-1	TRBD2	TGTGCCAGCAGCCGAGGAGGGAGGGGACTTAGGGAGCAGTTCTTC	CASSRGGRGLREQFF
TRBV29-1	-	TRBJ2-1	-	TGCAGCGTTGACGGGTCGATCAATGAGCAGTTCTTC	CSVDGSINEQFF
TRBV6-6	-	TRBJ2-7	TRBD1	TGTGCCAGCAGTTACCAGGACAGGGGAAGCTCCTACGAGCAGTACTTC	CASSYQDRGSSYEQYF
TRBV29-1	-	TRBJ1-1	TRBD1	TGCAGCGTTGGAACTCCCTCAGGGGGCGCTGGCACTGAAGCTTTCTTT	CSVGTPSGGAGTEAFF
TRBV20-1	-	TRBJ2-7	TRBD2	TGCAGTGCTACGGACAGGTCGTACGGGACTAGCGGGAGGATCTACGAGCAGTACTTC	CSATDRSYGTSGRIYEQYF
TRBV30	-	TRBJ1-1	-	TGTGCCTGGAGTGTCGTCCAGGGCGGCACTGAAGCTTTCTTT	CAWSVVQGGTEAFF
TRBV7-2	-	TRBJ1-2	-	TGTGCCAGCTGCCCGATCCGTTGTAATGGCTACACCTTC	CASCPIRCNGYTF
TRBV5-1	-	TRBJ2-3	-	TGCGCCAGCAGCTTTCGACGGACAGATACGCAGTATTTT	CASSFRRTDTQYF
TRBV5-4	-	TRBJ2-5	-	TGTGCCAGCAGCTTCGCGGAGACCCAGTACTTC	CASSFAETQYF
TRBV5-1	-	TRBJ2-1	-	TGCGCCAGCAGCTTGGCCACACTCCAGAGGAACAATGAGCAGTTCTTC	CASSLATLQRNNEQFF
TRBV20-1	-	TRBJ2-5	TRBD2	TGCAGTGCTAGGGATGGACTAGCGCAAGAGACCCAGTACTTC	CSARDGLAQETQYF
TRBV6-1	-	TRBJ2-1	TRBD2	TGTGCCAGCACCCGGACTAGCGGCTACAATGAGCAGTTCTTC	CASTRTSGYNEQFF
TRBV28	once	TRBJ2-2	-	TGTGCCAGCGCGGGACATCCGAACACCGGGGAGCTGTTTTTT	CASAGHPNTGELFF
TRBV20-1	-	TRBJ1-2	-	TGCAGTGCCAACTCACCGCGGGATGGCTACACCTTC	CSANSPRDGYTF
TRBV7-9	-	TRBJ2-7	-	TGTGCCAGCAGCTTATTCGGGGACGTCTACGAGCAGTACTTC	CASSLFGDVYEQYF
TRBV7-7	-	TRBJ2-1	TRBD2	TGTGCCAGCAGCCCCTCTAGCGGGGGTTCCAATGAGCAGTTCTTC	CASSPSSGGSNEQFF
TRBV29-1	-	TRBJ1-1	-	TGCAGCGTGGCCTGGACGGCGAACACTGAAGCTTTCTTT	CSVAWTANTEAFF
TRBV24-1	-	TRBJ1-1	-	TGTGCCACCAGTATGGGGGGCAAAGCTTTCTTT	CATSMGGKAFF
TRBV16	-	TRBJ1-1	-	TGTGCCAGCAGCCAAGCACAAGGAGGGGGAGCTTTCTTT	CASSQAQGGGAFF
TRBV29-1	once	TRBJ1-1	-	TGCAGCGTTTACACAGGGAACACTGAAGCTTTCTTT	CSVYTGNTEAFF
TRBV7-7	-	TRBJ2-3	-	TGTGCTAGCAGCTTAGAGAGGGACGCTACGCAGTATTTT	CASSLERDATQYF
TRBV5-1	-	TRBJ1-1	-	TGCGCCAGCAGCCAAGGCAGGGCCACTGAAGCTTTCTTT	CASSQGRATEAFF
TRBV5-1	-	TRBJ2-7	-	TGCGCCAGCAGCTTGGATAGGGGGGAGCAGTACTTC	CASSLDRGEQYF
TRBV10-1	-	TRBJ1-1	-	TGCGCCAGCAGTGACCGGAGAGTTCTGAACACTGAAGCTTTCTTT	CASSDRRVLNTEAFF
TRBV27	-	TRBJ2-1	TRBD2	TGTGCCAGCAGTTTAAGCGGGAGCTTTAACAATGAGCAGTTCTTC	CASSLSGSFNNEQFF
TRBV2	few	TRBJ2-5	-	TGTGCCAGCAGTGCAAACAGACAAGAGACCCAGTACTTC	CASSANRQETQYF
TRBV29-1	-	TRBJ1-2	-	TGCAGCGTGGGGGTCGGGCCATTTAACTATGGCTACACCTTC	CSVGVGPFNYGYTF
TRBV18	-	TRBJ2-7	TRBD1	TGTGCCAGCTCACCCGACAGGGGGAACTACGAGCAGTACTTC	CASSPDRGNYEQYF
TRBV5-1	-	TRBJ2-3	-	TGCGCCAGCAGCTTGGGGCTAGCGCTCACAGATACGCAGTATTTT	CASSLGLALTDTQYF
TRBV28	-	TRBJ2-3	-	TGTGCCAGCAGAGGAGCTCAGGGACCAGATACGCAGTATTTT	CASRGAQGPDTQYF
TRBV27	-	TRBJ2-7	-	TGTGCCAGCGGAACCCCCAGCGTCTCCTACGAGCAGTACTTC	CASGTPSVSYEQYF
TRBV18	-	TRBJ1-1	TRBD1	TGTGCCAGCTCACCTGGGGACAGGCCTGAAGCTTTCTTT	CASSPGDRPEAFF
TRBV5-1	-	TRBJ2-7	-	TGCGCCAGCAGCTTAACCGGGAGAGACACCTACGAGCAGTACTTC	CASSLTGRDTYEQYF
TRBV9	-	TRBJ2-1	-	TGTGCCAGCAGCGTAGGGGGGCATGAGCAGTTCTTC	CASSVGGHEQFF
TRBV12-3/TRBV12-4	-	TRBJ1-2	TRBD1	TGTGCCAGCAGTCGGACAGGGGTGGACTATGGCTACACCTTC	CASSRTGVDYGYTF
TRBV5-1	few	TRBJ2-7	-	TGCGCCAGCAGCTCAGGGAGTACCTACGAGCAGTACTTC	CASSSGSTYEQYF